These 15 T cell receptor beta chains originate from one sample sequenced in a study of blood T cell repertoires in COVID-19. The protocol was immunoSEQ multiplex PCR, while the TCRdb copy is restricted to in-frame clones and leaves out a portion. The sample holds over 200,000 clones, 75% to 95% seen once. Sequenced input: peripheral blood. The receptors were sampled from a young adult with COVID-19, enrolled during active disease.

The chain uses TRBV29-1 and TRBJ2-5, with a possible D match to TRBD2 (5 bases). Trimming pared 7 bases from V and 2 bases from J, leaving 11 bases between. Germline V gene sequence: CDR1 SQVTM, CDR2 ANQGSEA. The CDR3 length is 12 residues. CDR3 nucleotides: TGCAGCGCCCCCGGGGATCAAGAGACCCAGTACTTC. Encoded protein: CSAPGDQETQYF.

The genes are TRBV2 and TRBJ2-1, with 12 bases matching TRBD2. The CDR3 sequence is 16 residues long. Germline assignment: CDR1 SNHLY and CDR2 FYNNEI. The V and J ends lost 6 bases and 8 bases, in that order; junction bases with no gene match: 11. CDR3 sequence reads: CASRETTSGSVHEQFF. The CDR3 DNA sequence: TGTGCCAGCAGGGAGACGACTAGCGGGAGTGTCCATGAGCAGTTCTTC.

The V and J genes are TRBV9 and TRBJ2-7; D gene ambiguous. The germline V gene has CDR1 SGDLS and CDR2 YYNGEE. This CDR3 has 15 residues. Trimming removed 0 bases at V and 2 bases at J, with 12 bases between. The CDR3 region is CASSVGFADAYEQYF. The DNA of the CDR3 is TGTGCCAGCAGCGTAGGATTTGCGGATGCCTACGAGCAGTACTTC. Together with reference TRBV9 and TRBJ2-7, the CDR3 gives the full variable domain: DSGVTQTPKHLITATGQRVTLRCSPRSGDLSVYWYQQSLDQGLQFLIQYYNGEERAKGNILERFSAQQFPDLHSELNLSSLELGDSALYFCASSVGFADAYEQYFGPGTRLTVT.

The chain recombines TRBV20-1 with TRBJ2-7, with 7 bases matching TRBD1. Germline V CDR1 and CDR2: DFQATT, SNEGSKA (reference sequence). V lost 6 bases to trimming and J lost 2 bases; unmatched junction nucleotides: 1. This CDR3 has 11 residues. As DNA, the CDR3 is TGCAGTGCCGGGACAGCCTACGAGCAGTACTTC. It is translated as CSAGTAYEQYF.

The V gene is TRBV5-4, the J gene TRBJ2-3, with 15 bases identical to TRBD2. The CDR3 is made up of 18 amino acids. V lost 5 bases to trimming and J lost 1 base; unmatched junction nucleotides: 8. Germline CDR1 and CDR2: SGHNT and YYREEE (reference sequence). The CDR3 protein is CASRVGLAGGGRTDTQYF. DNA for the CDR3: TGTGCCAGCAGAGTGGGACTAGCGGGAGGCGGGCGCACAGATACGCAGTATTTT. The variable domain in full, completed from reference TRBV5-4 and TRBJ2-3, reads ETGVTQSPTHLIKTRGQQVTLRCSSQSGHNTVSWYQQALGQGPQFIFQYYREEENGRGNFPPRFSGLQFPNYSSELNVNALELDDSALYLCASRVGLAGGGRTDTQYFGPGTRLTVL.

The gene calls are TRBV7-8 and TRBJ2-1, with D perhaps TRBD2 (5 bases). The CDR3 has 13 residues. V was clipped by 1 base and J by 7 bases, with 8 bases between them. Per the germline V gene, CDR1 is SGHVS and CDR2 is FQNEAQ. CDR3 in DNA: TGTGCCAGCAGCTTAGGAGGGAGTAATGAGCAGTTCTTC. This sequence encodes CASSLGGSNEQFF.

The gene calls are TRBV2 and TRBJ2-5, with D maybe TRBD1 (5 bases). V dropped 0 bases and J dropped 5 bases, with 13 bases sitting between them. This CDR3 has 15 amino acids. Germline V gene lookup returns CDR1 SNHLY and CDR2 FYNNEI. Written as DNA, the CDR3 is TGTGCCAGCAGTGAAGCGCTTGGCAGGGTGGAGACCCAGTACTTC. Protein product: CASSEALGRVETQYF.

This clone appeared once. The gene calls are TRBV9 and TRBJ2-7; 13 bases are shared with TRBD2. The CDR3 is 16 amino acids. Trimming removed 3 bases from V and 4 bases from J; junction bases left unmatched: 7. CDR1 is SGDLS and CDR2 is YYNGEE in the germline V gene. The CDR3 coding sequence is TGTGCCAGCAGCGGCGGGACTAGCGGGATGTTTTACGAGCAGTACTTC. It encodes CASSGGTSGMFYEQYF. The whole variable domain, remainder taken from reference TRBV9 and TRBJ2-7, is DSGVTQTPKHLITATGQRVTLRCSPRSGDLSVYWYQQSLDQGLQFLIQYYNGEERAKGNILERFSAQQFPDLHSELNLSSLELGDSALYFCASSGGTSGMFYEQYFGPGTRLTVT.

This chain joins TRBV2 and TRBJ1-2; 7 bases agree with TRBD1. Trimming cost V 7 bases and J 1 base; bases outside gene matches: 6. Germline CDR1 SNHLY, CDR2 FYNNEI. The CDR3 contains 14 residues. CDR3 in amino acids: CASIGTENNYGYTF. The DNA of the CDR3 is TGTGCCAGCATAGGGACAGAGAATAACTATGGCTACACCTTC. Filled out from reference TRBV2 and TRBJ1-2, the complete variable domain reads EPEVTQTPSHQVTQMGQEVILRCVPISNHLYFYWYRQILGQKVEFLVSFYNNEISEKSEIFDDQFSVERPDGSNFTLKIRSTKLEDSAMYFCASIGTENNYGYTFGSGTRLTVV.

This chain joins TRBV10-3 and TRBJ2-7; possible D gene TRBD2, 6 bases. This CDR3 is 15 amino acids long. Germline lookup yields CDR1 ENHRY and CDR2 SYGVKD. The germline V and J ends were trimmed by 0 bases and 0 bases, with 9 bases remaining between them. The chain's CDR3 is CAISESSGGSYEQYF. Written as DNA, the CDR3 is TGTGCCATCAGTGAGTCGTCCGGGGGCTCCTACGAGCAGTACTTC.

This chain connects TRBV2 to TRBJ2-1, with D perhaps matching TRBD2 (5 bases). The ends were cut back, 4 bases at V and 4 bases at J, with 14 bases in the middle. Germline CDR1 is SNHLY and CDR2 is FYNNEI. CDR3 length equals 15 residues. For the CDR3, the DNA is TGTGCCAGCAGTGTGGACCTAGCAGCATACAATGAGCAGTTCTTC. It codes for CASSVDLAAYNEQFF.

The CDR3 loop is CASSKAGGVEQYF. CDR3 in DNA: TGTGCCAGCAGCAAAGCGGGTGGAGTAGAGCAGTACTTC. The V gene is TRBV21-1, the J gene TRBJ2-7; the D segment call TRBD2 is taken from the table without a DNA check. TRBV21-1 is given as a pseudogene. This CDR3 spans 13 amino acids.

The gene calls are TRBV6-5 and TRBJ1-2; D perhaps matches TRBD1 (5 bases). Germline V gives CDR1 MNHEY, CDR2 SVGAGI. Trimming cost V 6 bases and J 8 bases, with 13 bases left between them. This CDR3 has 12 amino acids. The CDR3 sequence is CASRDTTRGYTF. The CDR3 DNA sequence: TGTGCCAGCAGGGACACTACGCGGGGCTACACCTTC.

This sequence joins TRBV7-2 and TRBJ2-7; possibly TRBD2 for D (6 bases). V was trimmed by 1 base and J by 3 bases, leaving 7 bases between them. Germline V lookup: CDR1 SGHTA, CDR2 FQGNSA. This CDR3 has 13 residues. CDR3 amino acids: CASSLGRDYEQYF. In DNA, the CDR3 is TGTGCCAGCAGCTTAGGGCGGGACTACGAGCAGTACTTC.

The J gene is TRBJ1-1, the V gene TRBV11-2, with D possibly matching TRBD1 (5 bases). There are 14 residues in the CDR3. Trimming removed 5 bases at V and 3 bases at J, with 13 bases between. Germline lookup yields CDR1 SGHAT and CDR2 FQNNGV. This chain's CDR3 is CASSLGGGYTEAFF. The DNA for the CDR3 is TGTGCCAGCAGCCTGGGGGGTGGTTACACTGAAGCTTTCTTT.